Each of the 8 T cell receptor beta chains below was sequenced from the same sample in a study of T cells after yellow fever vaccination. MiXCR, run by TCRdb on the 5' RACE reads, gives a single entry per CDR3 protein. The data show some 110,000 distinct CDR3 sequences, about 7.8% seen once. The material was CD4+ T cells sorted from PBMCs, obtained about 49 days after the first yellow fever vaccination. The receptors originated from a man younger than 35 who received the YFV17D yellow fever vaccine.

V gene TRBV18 combines with J gene TRBJ1-2, with TRBD1 as a possible D gene (5 bases). Per the germline V gene, CDR1 is KGHSH and CDR2 is LQKENI. The CDR3 extends over 14 amino acids. The V and J ends lost 3 bases and 7 bases respectively, with 15 bases between them. The CDR3 spells CASSPLPGDAGYTF. The CDR3 DNA sequence: TGTGCCAGCTCACCCCTGCCGGGGGACGCTGGCTACACCTTC.

The sample holds many counts of this clonotype. The rearrangement links TRBV6-5 to TRBJ1-1; D perhaps matches TRBD1 (5 bases). Germline CDR1 is MNHEY and CDR2 is SVGAGI. Trimming removed 7 bases at V and 5 bases at J, with 14 bases between. The CDR3 has 13 residues. In DNA form, the CDR3 reads TGTGCCAGCAAAGACTCAGGGAGGACTGAAGCTTTCTTT. Residues: CASKDSGRTEAFF.

The chain carries TRBV7-2 and TRBJ1-1; no firm D call. The V gene's germline CDR1 is SGHTA and CDR2 FQGNSA. V was shortened by 5 bases and J by 0 bases, with 10 bases between the two germline ends. The CDR3 is made up of 14 amino acids. This CDR3 is CASSRFKLNTEAFF. CDR3 sequence (DNA): TGTGCCAGCAGCCGGTTTAAATTGAACACTGAAGCTTTCTTT.

In its sample, this clonotype was seen many times. The genes are TRBV7-2 and TRBJ2-5, with a weak D call TRBD2 (5 bases). CDR1 and CDR2 (germline): SGHTA, FQGNSA. The CDR3 has 14 residues. Trimming cost V 0 bases and J 4 bases, with 9 bases left between them. Here the CDR3 reads CASSLALGRETQYF. DNA for the CDR3: TGTGCCAGCAGCTTAGCTCTGGGGAGAGAGACCCAGTACTTC.

This clonotype has a count of ten or more. The CDR3 DNA reads TGCAGTGCTAGAGATCGAAAGGTAAAGGGCCCGGTTAACACTGAAGCTTTCTTT. Translated: CSARDRKVKGPVNTEAFF. The rearrangement joins TRBV20-1 to TRBJ1-1, with unresolved D. Germline V gene data show CDR1 as DFQATT and CDR2 as SNEGSKA (reference sequence). The CDR3 has 18 amino acids. V was trimmed by 0 bases and J by 2 bases, leaving 22 bases between them.

There are a few counts of this clonotype. The chain has TRBV7-2 and TRBJ1-6; tentative D call: TRBD1 (6 bases). The V end was cut by 1 base, the J end by 0 bases, with 13 bases between. In germline, CDR1 is SGHTA, CDR2 FQGNSA. The CDR3 totals 18 residues. DNA for the CDR3: TGTGCCAGCAGCTTAGGGCAGGGGAAGGGCTCCTATAATTCACCCCTCCACTTT. Encoded protein: CASSLGQGKGSYNSPLHF.

The CDR3 reads CAISGSSGTDTQYF. In nucleotides, the CDR3 is TGTGCCATCAGTGGGTCTAGCGGGACAGATACGCAGTATTTT. The rearrangement uses TRBV10-3 and TRBJ2-3; 8 bases agree with TRBD2. This CDR3 has 14 residues. In germline, CDR1 is ENHRY, CDR2 SYGVKD. V shed 4 bases, J shed 3 bases, and the junction held 3 bases outside the gene matches.

This clonotype was recorded at least ten times. V and J are TRBV12-3 or TRBV12-4 and TRBJ2-2; perhaps TRBD1 as D (6 bases). V was shortened by 7 bases and J by 1 base, with 13 bases between the two germline ends. The CDR3 runs to 15 residues. CDR3: CASTKQGGNTGELFF. DNA of the CDR3: TGTGCCAGCACCAAACAGGGTGGGAACACCGGGGAGCTGTTTTTT.